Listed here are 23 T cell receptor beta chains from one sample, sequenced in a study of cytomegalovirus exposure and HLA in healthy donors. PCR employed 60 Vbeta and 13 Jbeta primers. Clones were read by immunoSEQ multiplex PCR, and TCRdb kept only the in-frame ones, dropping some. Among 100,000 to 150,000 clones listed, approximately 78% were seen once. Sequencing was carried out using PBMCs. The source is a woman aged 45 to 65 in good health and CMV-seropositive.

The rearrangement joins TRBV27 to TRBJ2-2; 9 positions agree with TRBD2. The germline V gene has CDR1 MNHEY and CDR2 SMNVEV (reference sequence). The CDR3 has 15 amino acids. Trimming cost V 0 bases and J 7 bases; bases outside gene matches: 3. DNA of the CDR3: TGTGCCAGCAGTTTATCGATAGCGGGGGTCGGGGAGCTGTTTTTT. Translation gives CASSLSIAGVGELFF.

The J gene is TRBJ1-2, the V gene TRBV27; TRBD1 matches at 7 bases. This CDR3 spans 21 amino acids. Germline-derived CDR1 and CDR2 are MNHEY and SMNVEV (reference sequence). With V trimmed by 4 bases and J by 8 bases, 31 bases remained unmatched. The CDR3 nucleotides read TGTGCCAGCAGTTCTCTATCTCTCCGGGACAGTTCGTGGAGGGATTTTATGGGCTACACCTTC. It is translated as CASSSLSLRDSSWRDFMGYTF.

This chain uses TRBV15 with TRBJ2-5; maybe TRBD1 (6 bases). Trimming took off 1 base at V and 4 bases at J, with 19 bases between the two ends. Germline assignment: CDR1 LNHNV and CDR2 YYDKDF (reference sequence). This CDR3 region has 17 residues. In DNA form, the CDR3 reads TGTGCCACCAGCAGAGGGGACACGGGGTGGCTAACAGAGACCCAGTACTTC. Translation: CATSRGDTGWLTETQYF.

CDR3 protein: CASGLAGGPGYEQYF. In DNA form, the CDR3 reads TGTGCCAGCGGGCTAGCGGGAGGGCCGGGTTACGAGCAGTACTTC. This chain connects TRBV2 to TRBJ2-7; 12 bases fit TRBD2. The CDR3 consists of 15 residues. J lost 4 bases, V lost 8 bases, and 9 bases had no gene match. Germline values: CDR1 SNHLY, CDR2 FYNNEI. The full variable domain, its missing parts supplied by reference TRBV2 and TRBJ2-7, is EPEVTQTPSHQVTQMGQEVILRCVPISNHLYFYWYRQILGQKVEFLVSFYNNEISEKSEIFDDQFSVERPDGSNFTLKIRSTKLEDSAMYFCASGLAGGPGYEQYFGPGTRLTVT.

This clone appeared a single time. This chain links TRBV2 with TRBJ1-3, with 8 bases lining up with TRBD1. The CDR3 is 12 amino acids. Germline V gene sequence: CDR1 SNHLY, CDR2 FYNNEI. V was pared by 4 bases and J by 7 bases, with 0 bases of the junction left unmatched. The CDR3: CASSGQGNTIYF. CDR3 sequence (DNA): TGTGCCAGCAGTGGACAGGGGAACACCATATATTTT.

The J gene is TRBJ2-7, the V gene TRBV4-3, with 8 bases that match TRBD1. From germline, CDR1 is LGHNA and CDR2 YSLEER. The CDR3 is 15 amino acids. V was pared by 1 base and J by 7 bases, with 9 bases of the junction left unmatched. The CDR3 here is CASSQVLQGVEEQYF. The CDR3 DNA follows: TGCGCCAGCAGCCAAGTCCTACAGGGGGTAGAGGAGCAGTACTTC.

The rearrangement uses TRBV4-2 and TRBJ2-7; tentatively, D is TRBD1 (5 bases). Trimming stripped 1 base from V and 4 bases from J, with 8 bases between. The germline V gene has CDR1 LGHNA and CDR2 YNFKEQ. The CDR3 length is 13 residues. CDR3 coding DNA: TGTGCCAGCAGCCAAGCGAAGGGGTACGAGCAGTACTTC. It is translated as CASSQAKGYEQYF.

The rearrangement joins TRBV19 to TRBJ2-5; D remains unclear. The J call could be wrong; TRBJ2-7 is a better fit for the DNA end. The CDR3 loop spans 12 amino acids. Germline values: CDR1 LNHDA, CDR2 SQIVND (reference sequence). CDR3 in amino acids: CASSLQRGEQYF. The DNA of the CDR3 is TGTGCCAGTTCGCTGCAGCGCGGCGAGCAGTACTTC.

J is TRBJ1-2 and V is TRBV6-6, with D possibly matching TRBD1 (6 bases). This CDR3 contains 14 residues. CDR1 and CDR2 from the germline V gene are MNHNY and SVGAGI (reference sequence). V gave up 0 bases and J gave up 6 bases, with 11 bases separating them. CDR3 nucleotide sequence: TGTGCCAGCAGTTACTCGGGGGGGCTAGATGGCTACACCTTC. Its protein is CASSYSGGLDGYTF.

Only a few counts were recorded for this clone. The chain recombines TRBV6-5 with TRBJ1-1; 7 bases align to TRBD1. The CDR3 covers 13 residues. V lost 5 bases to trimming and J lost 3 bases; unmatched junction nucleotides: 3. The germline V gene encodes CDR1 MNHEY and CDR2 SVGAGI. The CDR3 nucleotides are TGTGCCAGCAGTGACAGGGATTACACTGAAGCTTTCTTT. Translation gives CASSDRDYTEAFF.

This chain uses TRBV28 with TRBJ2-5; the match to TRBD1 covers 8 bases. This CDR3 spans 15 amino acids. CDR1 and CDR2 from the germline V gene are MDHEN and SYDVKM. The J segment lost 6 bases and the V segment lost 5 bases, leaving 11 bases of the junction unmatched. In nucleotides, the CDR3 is TGTGCCAGCAGTACCATCGGACAGGGAGATCAGACCCAGTACTTC. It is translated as CASSTIGQGDQTQYF. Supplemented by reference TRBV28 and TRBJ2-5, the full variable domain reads DVKVTQSSRYLVKRTGEKVFLECVQDMDHENMFWYRQDPGLGLRLIYFSYDVKMKEKGDIPEGYSVSREKKERFSLILESASTNQTSMYLCASSTIGQGDQTQYFGPGTRLLVL.

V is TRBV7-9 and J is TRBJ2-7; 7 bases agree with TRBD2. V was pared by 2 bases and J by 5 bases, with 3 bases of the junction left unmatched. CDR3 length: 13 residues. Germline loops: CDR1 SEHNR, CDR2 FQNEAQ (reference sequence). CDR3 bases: TGTGCCAGCAGCTTACGTGGGGGGGACGAGCAGTACTTC. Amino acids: CASSLRGGDEQYF.

In DNA, the CDR3 is TGTGCCAGCAGAGGGGCCTATGGCTACACCTTC. As protein: CASRGAYGYTF. This chain links TRBV6-5 with TRBJ1-2; a weak D match, TRBD1 (5 bases). Trimming took 6 bases from V and 4 from J, leaving 6 bases between them. Germline V gene sequence: CDR1 MNHEY, CDR2 SVGAGI. CDR3 length: 11 amino acids.

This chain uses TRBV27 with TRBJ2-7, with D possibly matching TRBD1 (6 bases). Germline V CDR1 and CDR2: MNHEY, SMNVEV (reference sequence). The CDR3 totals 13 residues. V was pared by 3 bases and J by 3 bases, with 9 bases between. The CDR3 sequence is CASSLMTGYEQYF. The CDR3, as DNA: TGTGCCAGCAGTTTGATGACAGGCTACGAGCAGTACTTC.

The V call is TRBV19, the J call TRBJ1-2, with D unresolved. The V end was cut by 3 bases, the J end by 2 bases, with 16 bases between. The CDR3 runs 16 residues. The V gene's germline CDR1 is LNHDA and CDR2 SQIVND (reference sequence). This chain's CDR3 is CASSIRVVQSNYGYTF. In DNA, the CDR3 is TGTGCCAGTAGTATTCGGGTCGTGCAATCAAACTATGGCTACACCTTC.

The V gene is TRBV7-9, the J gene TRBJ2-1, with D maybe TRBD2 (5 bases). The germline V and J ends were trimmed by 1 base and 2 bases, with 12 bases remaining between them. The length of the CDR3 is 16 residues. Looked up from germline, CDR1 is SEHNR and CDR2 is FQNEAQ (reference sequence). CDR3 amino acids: CASSLVRVPAYNEQFF. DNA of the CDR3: TGTGCCAGCAGCTTAGTGAGGGTCCCAGCCTACAATGAGCAGTTCTTC.

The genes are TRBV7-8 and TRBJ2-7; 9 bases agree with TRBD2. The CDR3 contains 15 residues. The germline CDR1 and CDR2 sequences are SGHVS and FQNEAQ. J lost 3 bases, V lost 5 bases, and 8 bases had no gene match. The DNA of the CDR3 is TGTGCCAGCAGCCCTCTAGGGACTAGCTTCTACGAGCAGTACTTC. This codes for CASSPLGTSFYEQYF. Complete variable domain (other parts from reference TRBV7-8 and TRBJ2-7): GAGVSQSPRYKVAKRGQDVALRCDPISGHVSLFWYQQALGQGPEFLTYFQNEAQLDKSGLPSDRFFAERPEGSVSTLKIQRTQQEDSAVYLCASSPLGTSFYEQYFGPGTRLTVT.

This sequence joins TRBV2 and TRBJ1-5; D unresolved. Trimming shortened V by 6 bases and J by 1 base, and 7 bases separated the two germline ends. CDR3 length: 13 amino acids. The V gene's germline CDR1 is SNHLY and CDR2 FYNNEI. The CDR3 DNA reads TGTGCCAGCAGCGACACCAGCAATCAGCCCCAGCATTTT. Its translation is CASSDTSNQPQHF.

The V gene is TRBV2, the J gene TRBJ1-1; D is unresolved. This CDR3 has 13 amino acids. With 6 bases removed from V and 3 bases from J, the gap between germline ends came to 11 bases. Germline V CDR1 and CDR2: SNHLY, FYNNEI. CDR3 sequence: CASSLERDTEAFF. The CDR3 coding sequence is TGTGCCAGCAGCCTGGAGCGGGACACTGAAGCTTTCTTT.

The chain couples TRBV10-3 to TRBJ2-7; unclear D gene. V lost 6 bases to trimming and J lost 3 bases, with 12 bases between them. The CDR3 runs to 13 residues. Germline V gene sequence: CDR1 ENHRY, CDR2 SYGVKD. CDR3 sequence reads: CAISPVIFYEQYF. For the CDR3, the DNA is TGTGCCATCAGCCCCGTAATTTTCTACGAGCAGTACTTC.

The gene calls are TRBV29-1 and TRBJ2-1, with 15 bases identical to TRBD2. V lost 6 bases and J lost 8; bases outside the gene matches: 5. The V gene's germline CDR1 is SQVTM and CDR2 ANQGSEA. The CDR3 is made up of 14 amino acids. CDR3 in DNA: TGCAGCGTCCTAGGACTAGCGGGGGGGGATGAGCAGTTCTTC. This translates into CSVLGLAGGDEQFF.

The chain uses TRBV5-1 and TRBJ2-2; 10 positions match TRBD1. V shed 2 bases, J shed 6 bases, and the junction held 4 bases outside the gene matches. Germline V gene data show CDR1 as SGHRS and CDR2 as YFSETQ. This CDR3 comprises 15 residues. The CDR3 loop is CASSFGTGVAGELFF. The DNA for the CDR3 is TGCGCCAGCAGCTTTGGGACAGGGGTTGCCGGGGAGCTGTTTTTT.

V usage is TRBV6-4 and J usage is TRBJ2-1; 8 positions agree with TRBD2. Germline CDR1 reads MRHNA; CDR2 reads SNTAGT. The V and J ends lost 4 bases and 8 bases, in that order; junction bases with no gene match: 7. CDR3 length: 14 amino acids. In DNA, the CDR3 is TGTGCCAGCAGTGTGGCGGGAGGTATGGATGAGCAGTTCTTC. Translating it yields CASSVAGGMDEQFF.